One sample yielded the 5 T cell receptor beta chains listed below, sequenced in a study of early T cells in non-severe SARS-CoV-2 infection. TCRdb recomputed calls from the 5' RACE reads with MiXCR, one row per CDR3 protein. Here the sample spans tens of thousands of distinct CDR3 sequences, around a tenth being singletons. The source material was whole blood. These receptor sequences come from an adult who was a healthcare worker with PCR-confirmed SARS-CoV-2 infection or an uninfected control (not recorded which).

The V and J genes are TRBV28 and TRBJ2-1; TRBD2 agrees at 7 bases. Per germline, CDR1 MDHEN and CDR2 SYDVKM. This CDR3 is 16 amino acids long. The J segment lost 4 bases and the V segment lost 6 bases, leaving 12 bases of the junction unmatched. CDR3 loop: CASSPSWKREYNEQFF. The CDR3 nucleotides are TGTGCCAGCAGCCCCTCCTGGAAGCGGGAATACAATGAGCAGTTCTTC.

This clonotype was counted at least ten times. J is TRBJ2-5 and V is TRBV7-2; 8 bases align to TRBD2. V shed 0 bases and J 5 bases; nucleotides not matched to a gene: 8. The CDR3 sequence is 16 residues long. Germline-derived CDR1 and CDR2 are SGHTA and FQGNSA. The CDR3 DNA sequence: TGTGCCAGCAGCTTAGCACCGGGAGGGCCGGGGGAGACCCAGTACTTC. Translated: CASSLAPGGPGETQYF. The full variable domain, rest sourced from reference TRBV7-2 and TRBJ2-5, is GAGVSQSPSNKVTEKGKDVELRCDPISGHTALYWYRQSLGQGLEFLIYFQGNSAPDKSGLPSDRFSAERTGGSVSTLTIQRTQQEDSAVYLCASSLAPGGPGETQYFGPGTRLLVL.

This clonotype was observed a handful of times. The chain is built from TRBV25-1 and TRBJ2-7; the D call may be TRBD1 or TRBD2 (6 bases each). This CDR3 is built from 14 residues. The V gene's germline CDR1 is MGHDK and CDR2 SYGVNS. Between the trimmed V and J ends, which lost 8 bases and 0 bases, there was a span of 14 bases. The CDR3 sequence is CASQKSGASYEQYF. CDR3 coding DNA: TGTGCCAGCCAGAAGTCGGGGGCCTCCTACGAGCAGTACTTC.

Within the sample, this clonotype is medium-sized. The chain combines TRBV6-5 with TRBJ2-1; unclear D gene. Germline loops: CDR1 MNHEY, CDR2 SVGAGI. The CDR3 runs 13 residues. V lost 0 bases, J lost 7 bases, and 7 bases lay in between. The CDR3 DNA reads TGTGCCAGCAGTTACTCTAACGTGAATGAGCAGTTCTTC. This codes for CASSYSNVNEQFF.

This clonotype was seen only a few times. The J gene is TRBJ2-6, the V gene TRBV28, with TRBD1 identical over 10 bases. V lost 3 bases to trimming and J lost 3 bases; unmatched junction nucleotides: 5. The CDR3 has 17 amino acids. CDR1 is MDHEN and CDR2 is SYDVKM in the germline V gene. The CDR3 DNA reads TGTGCCAGCAGTTTTCCGGGACAGGGGTTTGGGGCCAACGTCCTGACTTTC. Its protein product is CASSFPGQGFGANVLTF.